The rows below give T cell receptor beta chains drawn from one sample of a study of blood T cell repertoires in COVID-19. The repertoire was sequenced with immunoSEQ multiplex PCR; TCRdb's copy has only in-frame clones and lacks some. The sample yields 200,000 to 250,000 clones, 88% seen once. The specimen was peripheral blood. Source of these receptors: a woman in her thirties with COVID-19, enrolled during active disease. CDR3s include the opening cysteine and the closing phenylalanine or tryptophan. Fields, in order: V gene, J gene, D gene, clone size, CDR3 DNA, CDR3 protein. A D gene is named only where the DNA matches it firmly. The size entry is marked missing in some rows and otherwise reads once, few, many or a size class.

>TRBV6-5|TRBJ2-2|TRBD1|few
TGTGCCAGCACCCAGGGGGCAGGCAGAGCCGGGGAGCTGTTTTTT
CASTQGAGRAGELFF
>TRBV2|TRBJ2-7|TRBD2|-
TGTGCCAGCAGTGTAGCGGGGGGTTATTACGAGCAGTACTTC
CASSVAGGYYEQYF
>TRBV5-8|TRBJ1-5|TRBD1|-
TGTGCCAGCAGCTTGGTGCAGGGGGTTTGGCAGCCCCAGCATTTT
CASSLVQGVWQPQHF
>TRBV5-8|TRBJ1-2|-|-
TGTGCCAGCAGCTTGACAGGGTTCGACTATGGCTACACCTTC
CASSLTGFDYGYTF
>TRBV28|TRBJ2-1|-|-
TGTGCCAGCAGTCCTTTAAGCGAGCAGTTCTTC
CASSPLSEQFF
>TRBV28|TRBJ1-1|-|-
TGTGCCAGCAGTTTATGGTCAGGCCTGAACACTGAAGCTTTCTTT
CASSLWSGLNTEAFF
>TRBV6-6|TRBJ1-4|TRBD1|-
TGTGCCAGCAGTTACTCGATGGGACAGGAAAAACTGTTTTTT
CASSYSMGQEKLFF
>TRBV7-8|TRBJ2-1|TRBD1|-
TGTGCCAGCAGCCGGACAGGGGGGAATGAGCAGTTCTTC
CASSRTGGNEQFF
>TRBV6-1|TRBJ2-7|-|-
TGTGCCAGCAGTGAATACGAGACATACACACCCTACGAGCAGTACTTC
CASSEYETYTPYEQYF
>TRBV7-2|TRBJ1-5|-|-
TGTGCCAGCAGCTTAGTGGGAGGACCCTATAGCAATCAGCCCCAGCATTTT
CASSLVGGPYSNQPQHF
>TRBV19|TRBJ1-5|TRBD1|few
TGTGCCAGTAGCGTCACCGGGACAGGGGAAGTTCAGCCCCAGCATTTT
CASSVTGTGEVQPQHF
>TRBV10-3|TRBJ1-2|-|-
TGTGCCATCAGTGAACGAGGGGGAAGAAACTATGGCTACACCTTC
CAISERGGRNYGYTF
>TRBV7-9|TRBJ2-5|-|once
TGTGCCAGCAGCTTTGTCACCCCCTGGGACACGGGGAGAATGGAGACCCAGTACTTC
CASSFVTPWDTGRMETQYF
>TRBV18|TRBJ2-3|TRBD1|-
TGTGCCAGCTCACCGCCTACAGGGGTAGGCACAGATACGCAGTATTTT
CASSPPTGVGTDTQYF
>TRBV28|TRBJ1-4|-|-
TGTGCCAGCATCGCCGGGGGGCGGGTTGAAAAACTGTTTTTT
CASIAGGRVEKLFF
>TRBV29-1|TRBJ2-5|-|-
TGCAGCGTAGTCAGACATGTCCGCGAGACCCAGTACTTC
CSVVRHVRETQYF
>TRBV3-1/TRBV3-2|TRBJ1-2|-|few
TGTGCCAGCAGCCCGCAAGTGGCAGGGATCTATGGCTACACCTTC
CASSPQVAGIYGYTF
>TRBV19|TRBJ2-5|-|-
TGTGCCAGTAGTATAAGGGCAGGGGAAGAGACCCAGTACTTC
CASSIRAGEETQYF
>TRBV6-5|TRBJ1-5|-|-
TGTGCCAGCAGTTACTCAGAAGGAGTGGCTCAGCCCCAGCATTTT
CASSYSEGVAQPQHF
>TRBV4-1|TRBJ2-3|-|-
TGCGCCAGCATGGGCTCCGAAGATACGCAGTATTTT
CASMGSEDTQYF
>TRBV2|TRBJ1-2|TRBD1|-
TGTGCCAGCAGTGCCCGGGACAGGGGAATCTATGGCTACACCTTC
CASSARDRGIYGYTF
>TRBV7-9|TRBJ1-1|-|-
TGTGCCAGCAGCATTGGACAGCCTGCGAACACTGAAGCTTTCTTT
CASSIGQPANTEAFF
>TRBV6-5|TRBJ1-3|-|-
TGTGCCAGCAGTCAAAGCCCAGGGTCAGGAAACACCATATATTTT
CASSQSPGSGNTIYF
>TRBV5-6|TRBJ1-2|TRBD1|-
TGTGCCAGCATGCAAACAGGGGCCGTGTCTTCCTATGGCTACACCTTC
CASMQTGAVSSYGYTF
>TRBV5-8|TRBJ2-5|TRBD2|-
TGTGCCAGCAGCCACAGCGGGAACGCGGAGACCCAGTACTTC
CASSHSGNAETQYF
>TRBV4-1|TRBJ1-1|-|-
TGCGCCAGCAGCCAAGATCCCAGGGTAATATCTGAAGCTTTCTTT
CASSQDPRVISEAFF
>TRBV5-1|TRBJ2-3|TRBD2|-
TGCGCCAGCAGCTTGAGGCCCTGGGCTAGCGGGGGGGCCGTCGATACGCAGTATTTT
CASSLRPWASGGAVDTQYF
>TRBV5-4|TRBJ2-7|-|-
TGTGCCAGCAGCTTGGCGGGGTCGGGGACCTACGAGCAGTACTTC
CASSLAGSGTYEQYF
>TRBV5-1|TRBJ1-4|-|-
TGCGCCAGCAGCTTGGACAGAGAAAAACTGTTTTTT
CASSLDREKLFF
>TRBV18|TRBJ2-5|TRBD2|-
TGTGCCAGCTCACCCCGTGGGACTAGCGGCCCAATAGAGACCCAGTACTTC
CASSPRGTSGPIETQYF
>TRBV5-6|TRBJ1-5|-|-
TGTGCCAGCAGCTTGGGGGGGGGCCCACCGGATCAGCCCCAGCATTTT
CASSLGGGPPDQPQHF
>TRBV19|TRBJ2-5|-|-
TGTGCCAGCCGATCCGGTACTGAGGAGACCCAGTACTTC
CASRSGTEETQYF
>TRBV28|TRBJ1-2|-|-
TGTGCCAGCACAATCAGGGTGACTAACTATGGCTACACCTTC
CASTIRVTNYGYTF
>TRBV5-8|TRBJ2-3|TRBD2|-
TGTGCCAGCAACTGGCCGGGACTAGCATCAGATACGCAGTATTTT
CASNWPGLASDTQYF
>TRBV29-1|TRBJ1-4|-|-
TGCAGCGTTGAAGATGAACCCGGAAAACTGTTTTTT
CSVEDEPGKLFF
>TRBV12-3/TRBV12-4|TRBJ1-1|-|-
TGTGCCAGCAGAACAGGGTCGGGCACTGAAGCTTTCTTT
CASRTGSGTEAFF
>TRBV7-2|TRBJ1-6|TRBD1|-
TGTGCCAGCAGCGGGACAGGGACACCCCTCCACTTT
CASSGTGTPLHF
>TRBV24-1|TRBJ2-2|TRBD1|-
TGTGCCACCAGTGAGACCGGGACAGGGGGCGCCCGGACCGGGGAGCTGTTTTTT
CATSETGTGGARTGELFF
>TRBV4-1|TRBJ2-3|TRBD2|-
TGCGCCAGCAGCCAAGATGGGGCTAGCGGGAGGACAGATACGCAGTATTTT
CASSQDGASGRTDTQYF
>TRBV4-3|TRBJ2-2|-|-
TGCGCCAGCAGCCAAGGGATATCAGGGGCAAACGGGGAGCTGTTTTTT
CASSQGISGANGELFF
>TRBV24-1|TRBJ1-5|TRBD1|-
TGTGCCACCAGTGACCTGGACGAGGACAGGGCCGGTCAGCCCCAGCATTTT
CATSDLDEDRAGQPQHF
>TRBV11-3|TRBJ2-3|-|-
TGTGCCAGCAGCTTAGATGTTCAGACTAGCACAGATACGCAGTATTTT
CASSLDVQTSTDTQYF
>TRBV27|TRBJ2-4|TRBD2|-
TGTGCCAGCAGTAACCCTACGGGGGGGCCTGGAGACATTCAGTACTTC
CASSNPTGGPGDIQYF
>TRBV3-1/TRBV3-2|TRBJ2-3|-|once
TGTGCCAGCAGCCAAGTTAACAGTGGCGGGGTAAACACAGATACGCAGTATTTT
CASSQVNSGGVNTDTQYF
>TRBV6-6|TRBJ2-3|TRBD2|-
TGTGCCAGCAGTTTTACTAGCGCTATGGATACGCAGTATTTT
CASSFTSAMDTQYF
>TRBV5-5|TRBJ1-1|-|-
TGTGCCAGCAGCCTCGGACAGTCAAACACTGAAGCTTTCTTT
CASSLGQSNTEAFF
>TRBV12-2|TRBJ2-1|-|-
TGTGCAAGTCGCTTTCGGGAGGGGCCCGCGGGGGCCGCCAGGGGGCAGTTCTTC
CASRFREGPAGAARGQFF
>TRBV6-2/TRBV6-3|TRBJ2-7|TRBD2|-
TGTGCCAGCAGTTACCAACGGACTAGCGGGGGCCCTTCGAGGTACGAGCAGTACTTC
CASSYQRTSGGPSRYEQYF
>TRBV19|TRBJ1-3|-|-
TGTGCCAGTAGTGGACAGTTAGTCTCTGGAAACACCATATATTTT
CASSGQLVSGNTIYF
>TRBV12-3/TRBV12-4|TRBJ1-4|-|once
TGTGCCAGCAGTTTAAGTCAGGGGTTGGAACTGTTTTTT
CASSLSQGLELFF
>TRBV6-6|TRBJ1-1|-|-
TGTGCCAGCAGACCCTGGGGGGGCGAAACTGAAGCTTTCTTT
CASRPWGGETEAFF